Detailed here is one T cell receptor beta chain. Its target is unknown. The sample belongs to a study of blood T cells in healthy people across ages. Study-level points and caveats: Significant beta diversity loss was already apparent by age around 36, declining roughly linearly. Bulk PBMC profiling left naive and antigen-experienced comparisons inconclusive.

The use of a sample-barcoded 5' primer and a J-beta primer mix characterized a second PCR of roughly 6 to 12 cycles. TCRdb redid the calling of the 5' RACE reads with MiXCR, one entry per CDR3 protein. In the table there are under 750,000 distinct CDR3 sequences, under 55% of which are singletons. The CDR3 totals 16 residues. Trimming took 7 bases from V and 6 from J, leaving 22 bases between them. Germline V gene sequence: CDR1 SGHAT, CDR2 FQNNGV. The V gene is TRBV11-2, the J gene TRBJ2-1; D perhaps matches TRBD1 (7 bases). This TCR was recovered from an elderly man in good health. Sequences were obtained from blood. The CDR3 nucleotides are TGTGCCAGCACGCCGCTGGGGGGCCAGGGGGGCAATGAGCAGTTCTTC. Its protein product is CASTPLGGQGGNEQFF.